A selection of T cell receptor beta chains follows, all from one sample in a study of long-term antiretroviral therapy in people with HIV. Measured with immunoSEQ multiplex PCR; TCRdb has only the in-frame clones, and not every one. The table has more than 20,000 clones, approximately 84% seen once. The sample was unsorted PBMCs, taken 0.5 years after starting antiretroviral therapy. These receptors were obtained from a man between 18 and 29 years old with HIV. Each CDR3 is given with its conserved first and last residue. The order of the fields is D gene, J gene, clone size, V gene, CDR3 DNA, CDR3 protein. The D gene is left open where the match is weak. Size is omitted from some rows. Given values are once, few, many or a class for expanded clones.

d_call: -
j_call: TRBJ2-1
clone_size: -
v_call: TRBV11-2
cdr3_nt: TGTGCCAGCAGCTTACGTTTGCGGGGCTCCTACAATGAGCAGTTCTTC
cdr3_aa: CASSLRLRGSYNEQFF

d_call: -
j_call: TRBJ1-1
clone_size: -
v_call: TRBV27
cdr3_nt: TGTGCCAGCAGTTTCCTAAAGAGCAGGGGCGTGTCTGAAGCTTTCTTT
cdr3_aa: CASSFLKSRGVSEAFF

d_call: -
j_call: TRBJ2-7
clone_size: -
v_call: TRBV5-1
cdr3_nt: TGCGCCAGCAGCACCTTAGCGCGGTCGGGGGAGGAGCAGTACTTC
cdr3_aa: CASSTLARSGEEQYF

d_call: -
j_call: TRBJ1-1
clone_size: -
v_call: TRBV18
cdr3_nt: TGTGCCAGCTCACCACCGTTAGGAGTGAACACTGAAGCTTTCTTT
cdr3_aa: CASSPPLGVNTEAFF

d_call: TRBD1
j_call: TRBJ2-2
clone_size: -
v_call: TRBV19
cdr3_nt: TGTGCCAGTACCCTCTGGGACAGGGGCACCGGGGAGCTGTTTTTT
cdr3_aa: CASTLWDRGTGELFF

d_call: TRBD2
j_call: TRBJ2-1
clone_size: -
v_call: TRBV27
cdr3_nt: TGTGCCAGCTACCTAGCGGGGGGGCCGAGGAATGAGCAGTTCTTC
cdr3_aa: CASYLAGGPRNEQFF

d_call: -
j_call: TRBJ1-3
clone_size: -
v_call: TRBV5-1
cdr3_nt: TGCGCCAGCAGCCCCAGGGGCCAAGGGGACACCATATATTTT
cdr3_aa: CASSPRGQGDTIYF

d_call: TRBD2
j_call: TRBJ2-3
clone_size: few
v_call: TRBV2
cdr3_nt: TGTGCCAGCAGTGTCGGGGGGGGAGGCACACATACGCAGTATTTT
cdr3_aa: CASSVGGGGTHTQYF

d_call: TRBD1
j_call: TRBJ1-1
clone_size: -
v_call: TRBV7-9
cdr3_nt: TGTGCCAGCAGCTTGACAGGGGGAGTGCACACTGAAGCTTTCTTT
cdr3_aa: CASSLTGGVHTEAFF

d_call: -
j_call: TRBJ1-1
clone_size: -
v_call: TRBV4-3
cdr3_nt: TGCGCCAGCAGCCAAGACCTTACAGGGAACACTGAAGCTTTCTTT
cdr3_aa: CASSQDLTGNTEAFF

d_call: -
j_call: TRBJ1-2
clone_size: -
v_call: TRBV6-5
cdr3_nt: TGTGCCAGCAGTTACGGCGAAGGGATTAAGGAATATGGCTACACCTTC
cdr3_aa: CASSYGEGIKEYGYTF

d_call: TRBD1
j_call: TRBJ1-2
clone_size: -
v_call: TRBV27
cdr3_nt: TGTGCCAGCAGTTACGCCCTCGGGGACAGGGGGACCCATGGCTACACCTTC
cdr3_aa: CASSYALGDRGTHGYTF

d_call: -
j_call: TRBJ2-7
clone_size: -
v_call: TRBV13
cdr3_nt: TGTGCCAGCAGCCCCGTTTACAGGGTTTACGAGCAGTACTTC
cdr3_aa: CASSPVYRVYEQYF

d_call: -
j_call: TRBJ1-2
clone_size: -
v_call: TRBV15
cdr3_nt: TGTGCCACCAGCAGAGATTCGGGCTCGGCGGATGGCTACACCTTC
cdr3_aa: CATSRDSGSADGYTF

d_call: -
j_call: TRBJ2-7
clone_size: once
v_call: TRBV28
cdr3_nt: TGTGCCAGCAGCCTTACCTCGCCGGGGGAGCGGAACGAGCAGTACTTC
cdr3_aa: CASSLTSPGERNEQYF

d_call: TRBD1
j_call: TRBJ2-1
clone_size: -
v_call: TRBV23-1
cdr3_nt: TGCGCCGGGGACAGGCCCAATGAGCAGTTCTTC
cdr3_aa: CAGDRPNEQFF

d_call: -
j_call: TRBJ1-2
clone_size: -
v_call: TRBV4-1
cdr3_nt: TGCGCCAGCAGCCGACTCACAAACCAGGGTCCATATGGCTACACCTTC
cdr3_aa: CASSRLTNQGPYGYTF

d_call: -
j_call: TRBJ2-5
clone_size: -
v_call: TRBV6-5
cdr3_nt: TGTGCCAGCAGTTACTCGGATAGTCGGGGAGAGACCCAGTACTTC
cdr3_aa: CASSYSDSRGETQYF

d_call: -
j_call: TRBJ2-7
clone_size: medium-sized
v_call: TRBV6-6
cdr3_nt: TGTGCCAGCGGGACCTACAGGGTACCCTACGAGCAGTACTTC
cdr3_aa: CASGTYRVPYEQYF

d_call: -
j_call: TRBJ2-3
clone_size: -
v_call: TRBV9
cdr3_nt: TGTGCCAGCAGCGTGAACCTGTGGGATACGCAGTATTTT
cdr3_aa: CASSVNLWDTQYF

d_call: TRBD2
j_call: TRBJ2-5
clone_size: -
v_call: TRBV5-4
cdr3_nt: TGTGCCAGCAGCTTGAACCGGGGGGGCCGGGAGACCCAGTACTTC
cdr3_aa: CASSLNRGGRETQYF

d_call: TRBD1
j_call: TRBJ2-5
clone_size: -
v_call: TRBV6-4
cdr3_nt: TGTGCCAGCAGCCAGACAGGGGCGGAGACCCAGTACTTC
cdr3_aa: CASSQTGAETQYF

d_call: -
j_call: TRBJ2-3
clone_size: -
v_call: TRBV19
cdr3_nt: TGTGCCAGTAGTATAGGGGAGTTTAGCACAGATACGCAGTATTTT
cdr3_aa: CASSIGEFSTDTQYF

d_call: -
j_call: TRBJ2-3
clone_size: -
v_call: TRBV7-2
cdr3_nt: TGTGCCAGCAGCTTAGCGACAGCGGCGGATACGCAGTATTTT
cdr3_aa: CASSLATAADTQYF

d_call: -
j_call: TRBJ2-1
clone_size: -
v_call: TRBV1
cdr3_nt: TGCACCAGCAGCCTGACGAGAGGCGACTTGAGCTCCTACAATGAGCAGTTCTTC
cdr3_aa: CTSSLTRGDLSSYNEQFF

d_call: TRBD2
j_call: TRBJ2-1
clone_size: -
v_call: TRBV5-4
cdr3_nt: TGTGCCAGCAGCTTGGGCGGGGGGCCGCCCAATGAGCAGTTCTTC
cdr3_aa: CASSLGGGPPNEQFF

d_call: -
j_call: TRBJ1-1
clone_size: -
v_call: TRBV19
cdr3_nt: TGTGCCAGCAGGGAGGGTTGGGCTGAAGCTTTCTTT
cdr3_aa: CASREGWAEAFF

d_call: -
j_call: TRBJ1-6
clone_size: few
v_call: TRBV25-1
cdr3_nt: TGTGCCACCCAGGGGCGCGGGAAGAATTCACCCCTCCACTTT
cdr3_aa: CATQGRGKNSPLHF

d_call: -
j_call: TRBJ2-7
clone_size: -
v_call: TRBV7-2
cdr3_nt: TGTGCCAGCAGCCAAGCAACAGGGGGGGTCTACGAGCAGTACTTC
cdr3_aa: CASSQATGGVYEQYF

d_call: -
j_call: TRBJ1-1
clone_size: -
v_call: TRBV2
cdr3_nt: TGTGCCAGCCTCGGGGGGTTTAGAGTGCCTCCGCGGGCTTTCTTT
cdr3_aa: CASLGGFRVPPRAFF

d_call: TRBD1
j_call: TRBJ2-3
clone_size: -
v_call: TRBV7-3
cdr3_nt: TGTGCCAGCAGCCCTCGGCAGGGGGTGGGAGATACGCAGTATTTT
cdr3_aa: CASSPRQGVGDTQYF

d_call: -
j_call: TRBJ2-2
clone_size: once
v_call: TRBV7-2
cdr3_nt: TGTGCCAGCAGCTTAGAATCCCCACAGGGAAGACCCTCCGGGGAGCTGTTTTTT
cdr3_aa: CASSLESPQGRPSGELFF

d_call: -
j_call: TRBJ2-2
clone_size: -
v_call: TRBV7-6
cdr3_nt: TGTGCCAGCAGCGCGAACACCGGGGAGCTGTTTTTT
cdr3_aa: CASSANTGELFF

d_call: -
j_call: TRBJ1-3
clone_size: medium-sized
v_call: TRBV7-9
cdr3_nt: TGTGCCGGACGGACGGGGGCTGGAAACACCATATATTTT
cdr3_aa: CAGRTGAGNTIYF

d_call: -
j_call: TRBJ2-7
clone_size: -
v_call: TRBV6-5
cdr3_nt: TGTGCCAGCAGTCCCACAGGGTACGAGCAGTACTTC
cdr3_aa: CASSPTGYEQYF

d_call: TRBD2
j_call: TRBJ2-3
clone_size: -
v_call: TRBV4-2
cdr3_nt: TGTGCCAGCAGCCACCCCGGGGGACTAGCGGGGGTTACGCAGTATTTT
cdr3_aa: CASSHPGGLAGVTQYF

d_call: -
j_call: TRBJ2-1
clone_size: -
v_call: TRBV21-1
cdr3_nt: TGTGCCAGCAGCAAACCCATGGGCGGGGAGAACTCCTACAATGAGCAGTTCTTC
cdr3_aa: CASSKPMGGENSYNEQFF

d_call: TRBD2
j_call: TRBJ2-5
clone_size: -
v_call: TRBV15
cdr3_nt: TGTGCCACCAGCAGTGAGCGGGGGCGGGGAGAGACCCAGTACTTC
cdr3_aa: CATSSERGRGETQYF

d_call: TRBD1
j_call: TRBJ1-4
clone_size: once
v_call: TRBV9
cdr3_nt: TGTGCCAGCAGGGGACAGGGGGATGAAAAACTGTTTTTT
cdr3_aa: CASRGQGDEKLFF

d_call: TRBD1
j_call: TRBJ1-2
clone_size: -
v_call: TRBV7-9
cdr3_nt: TGTGCCAGCAGCTCCGGACAGGGCGGTGGCTACACCTTC
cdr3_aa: CASSSGQGGGYTF

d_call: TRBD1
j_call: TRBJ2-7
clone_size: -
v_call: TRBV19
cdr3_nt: TGTGCCAGTAGTCTCATACCTGGGGACAGGGCTTTCGAGCAGTACTTC
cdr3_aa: CASSLIPGDRAFEQYF

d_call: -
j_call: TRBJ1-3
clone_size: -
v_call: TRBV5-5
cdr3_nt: TGTGCCAGCAGCTTGGTGATTTCTGGAAACACCATATATTTT
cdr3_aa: CASSLVISGNTIYF

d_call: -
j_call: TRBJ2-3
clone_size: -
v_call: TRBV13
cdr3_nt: TGTGCCAGCAGCCCACCTTTAGCGGAACTCCGGGATACGCAGTATTTT
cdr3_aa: CASSPPLAELRDTQYF

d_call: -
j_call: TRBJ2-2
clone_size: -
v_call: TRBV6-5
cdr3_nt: TGTGCCAGCAGTGCGGGGGAAACAGGGATCGGGGAGCTGTTTTTT
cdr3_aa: CASSAGETGIGELFF

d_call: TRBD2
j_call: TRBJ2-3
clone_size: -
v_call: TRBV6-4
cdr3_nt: TGTGCCAGCAGCCCACTAGCGGGAGGAAAAGATACGCAGTATTTT
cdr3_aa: CASSPLAGGKDTQYF

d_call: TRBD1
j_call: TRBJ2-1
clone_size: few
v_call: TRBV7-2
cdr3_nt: TGTGCCAGCAGCTCTAGGACAGGGGAGCAGTTCTTC
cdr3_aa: CASSSRTGEQFF